One sample yielded the 9 T cell receptor beta chains listed below, sequenced in a study of T cells expressing NK-cell markers. TCRdb re-called the 5' RACE reads, yielding one record per CDR3 amino acid sequence without DNA. The sample's table shows about 260,000 distinct CDR3 sequences. The sample taken for sequencing was blood T cells: a sorted CD56 or NKG2C T cell subset, CD4+ or CD8+ T cells, or bulk PBMC T cells (not recorded which). The receptors originated from a woman between 18 and 70 years old in good health.

CDR3 protein: CAISERAFNEQFF. The chain combines TRBV10-3 with TRBJ2-1. Germline CDR1 is ENHRY and CDR2 is SYGVKD. The CDR3 loop spans 13 amino acids.

CDR3 sequence: CASSWGQGVTDTQYF. This chain uses TRBV7-2 with TRBJ2-3; TCRdb names TRBD1, which stays unverified in the absence of DNA. This CDR3 has 15 residues. CDR1 and CDR2 (germline): SGHTA, FQGNSA.

J is TRBJ2-1 and V is TRBV20-1; the TRBD1 assignment by TCRdb is unverifiable without DNA. Germline CDR1 reads DFQATT; CDR2 reads SNEGSKA (reference sequence). CDR3 length equals 17 residues. CDR3 loop: CSAHPLGAVGGGDEQFF.

V and J are TRBV3-1 and TRBJ1-1; TCRdb gives TRBD1 as the D gene, but with no DNA this cannot be confirmed. Germline CDR1 is LGHDT and CDR2 is YNNKEL (reference sequence). The CDR3 has 13 residues. Here the CDR3 reads CASSQAGVAEAFF.

V and J are TRBV18 and TRBJ1-1. The CDR3 is 13 amino acids. Germline V lookup: CDR1 KGHSH, CDR2 LQKENI. The CDR3 here is CASSTQMNTEAFF.

The chain uses TRBV12-3 or TRBV12-4 and TRBJ2-4; TCRdb's assignment of TRBD1 cannot be checked, as there is no DNA. The CDR3 has 15 residues. The CDR3: CASSGVGLAKNIQYF.

V gene TRBV29-1 combines with J gene TRBJ1-2; TCRdb reports TRBD1, a call that lacks DNA to check it against. Germline CDR1 is SQVTM and CDR2 is ANQGSEA. The CDR3 is 13 residues long. This CDR3 reads CSVETFLGGGYTF.

The gene calls are TRBV7-2 and TRBJ2-5; the TCRdb D gene call, TRBD1, has no DNA to confirm it. CDR1 is SGHTA and CDR2 is FQGNSA in the germline V gene. The CDR3 spans 16 residues. CDR3 residues: CASSPGTGMALETQYF.

J is TRBJ2-2 and V is TRBV7-2; there is no DNA to check the TCRdb D call of TRBD1. CDR3 size: 13 residues. Germline V gene lookup returns CDR1 SGHTA and CDR2 FQGNSA. CDR3 in amino acids: CASSGGATGELFF.